In its sample, the clone carrying this T cell receptor beta chain was seen once. What it binds is unknown. Rearranged V-D-J TRB sequences were amplified with a mixed TRB-A/B primer pool. From the multiplex PCR reads, TCRdb called clonotypes with MiXCR, one entry per CDR3 protein. Of around 6,400 distinct CDR3 sequences in the sample, under 30% were seen once. The sample originates from a study of T cell repertoires in aging, cancer and after chemotherapy. Turning to the study itself: Healthy donor repertoires were recorded over several months to years and showed clear clonal overlap. Findings and limits, study-wide: Untreated cancer patients had significantly lower blood TCR diversity than age-matched healthy donors.

Germline CDR1 and CDR2: DFQATT and SNEGSKA (reference sequence). V was shortened by 5 bases and J by 8 bases, with 21 bases between the two germline ends. The CDR3 is made up of 14 amino acids. Peripheral blood genomic DNA, not sorted cells or RNA, was the template. This chain uses TRBV20-1 with TRBJ1-2; possibly TRBD1 for D (5 bases). This sequence originates from a human donor in good health. The sample taken for sequencing was blood. CDR3 in DNA: TGCAGTGCTGGGACGACAGATCGGTATGAAGGCTACACCTTC. It translates to CSAGTTDRYEGYTF.